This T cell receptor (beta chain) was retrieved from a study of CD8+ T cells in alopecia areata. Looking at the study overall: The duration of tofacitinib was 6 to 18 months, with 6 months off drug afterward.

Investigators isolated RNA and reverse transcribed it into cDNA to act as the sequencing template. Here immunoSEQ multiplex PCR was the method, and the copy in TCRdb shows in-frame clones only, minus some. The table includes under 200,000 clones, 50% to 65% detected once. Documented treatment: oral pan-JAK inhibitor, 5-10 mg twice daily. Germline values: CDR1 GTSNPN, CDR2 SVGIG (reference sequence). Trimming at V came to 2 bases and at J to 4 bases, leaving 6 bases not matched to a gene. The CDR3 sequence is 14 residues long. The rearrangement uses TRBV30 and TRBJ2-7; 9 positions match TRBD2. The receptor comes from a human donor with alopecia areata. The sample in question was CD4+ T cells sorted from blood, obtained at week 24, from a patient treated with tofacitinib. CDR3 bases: TGTGCCTGGAGTCCAGCGGGGGGCCCATACGAGCAGTACTTC. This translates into CAWSPAGGPYEQYF.